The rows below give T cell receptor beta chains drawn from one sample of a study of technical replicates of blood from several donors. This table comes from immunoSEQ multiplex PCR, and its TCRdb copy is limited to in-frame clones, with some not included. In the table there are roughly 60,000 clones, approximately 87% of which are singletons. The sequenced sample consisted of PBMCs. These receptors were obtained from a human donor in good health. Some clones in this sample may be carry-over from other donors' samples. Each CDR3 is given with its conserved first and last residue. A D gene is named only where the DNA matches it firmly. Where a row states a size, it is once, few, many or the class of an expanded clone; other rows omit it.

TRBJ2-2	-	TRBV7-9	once	TGTGCCAGCAGCCCCGCACAATCGAACACCGGGGAGCTGTTTTTT	CASSPAQSNTGELFF
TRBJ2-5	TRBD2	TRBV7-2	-	TGTGCCAGCATCCCAAGGGGAGGGAGGTTCGAGACCCAGTACTTC	CASIPRGGRFETQYF
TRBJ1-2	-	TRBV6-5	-	TGTGCCAGCAGTTACAGAGGTTCTTGGTTTGGCTACACCTTC	CASSYRGSWFGYTF
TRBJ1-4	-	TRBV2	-	TGTGCCAGCAGTGGGCAGGGCGGAAAACTGTTTTTT	CASSGQGGKLFF
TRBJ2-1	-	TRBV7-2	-	TGTGCCAGCAGCAGGAGCTCCTACAATGAGCAGTTCTTC	CASSRSSYNEQFF
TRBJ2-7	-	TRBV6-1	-	TGTGCCAGCAGTGAAGGACGCGGGACCTCCTACGAGCAGTACTTC	CASSEGRGTSYEQYF
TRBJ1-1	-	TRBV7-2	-	TGTGCCAGCAGCTTCTCAGGGAATATAGGCACTGAAGCTTTCTTT	CASSFSGNIGTEAFF
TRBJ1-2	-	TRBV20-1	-	TGCAGTGCTAGTCGGTATGGCTACACCTTC	CSASRYGYTF
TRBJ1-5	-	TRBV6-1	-	TGTGCCACCCAGACAGCAAGCAATCAGCCCCAGCATTTT	CATQTASNQPQHF
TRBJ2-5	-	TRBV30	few	TGTGCCTGGAGTCCCGGGGGAGGCCTACAAGAGACCCAGTACTTC	CAWSPGGGLQETQYF
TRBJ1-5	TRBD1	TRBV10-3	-	TGTGCCATCCGCAGGGGGCTAGAGCAGCCCCAGCATTTT	CAIRRGLEQPQHF
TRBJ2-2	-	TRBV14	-	TGTGCCAGCAGCCAACTAGCGCGGGCGGGCACCGGGGAGCTGTTTTTT	CASSQLARAGTGELFF
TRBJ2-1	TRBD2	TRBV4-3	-	TGCGCCAGCAGCCAAGATCGTGACGGGGGGGTGCAGTTCTTC	CASSQDRDGGVQFF
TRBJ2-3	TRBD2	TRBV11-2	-	TGTGCCAGCACCTCACTAGCGGGGGGTAACACAGATACGCAGTATTTT	CASTSLAGGNTDTQYF
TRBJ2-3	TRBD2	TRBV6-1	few	TGTGCCAGCGGGGGTCGAGCGGGGGATACGCAGTATTTT	CASGGRAGDTQYF
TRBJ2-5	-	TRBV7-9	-	TGTGCCAGCAGCTTATCCAGGGGCTTTGAGACCCAGTACTTC	CASSLSRGFETQYF
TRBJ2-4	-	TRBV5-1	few	TGCGCCAGCAGCATTCAAGGACAGATTGGCAAAAACATTCAGTACTTC	CASSIQGQIGKNIQYF
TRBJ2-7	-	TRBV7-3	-	TGTGCCAGCAGCCATGGGGGGAGCAACGAGCAGTACTTC	CASSHGGSNEQYF
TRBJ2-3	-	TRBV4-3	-	TGCGCCAGCAGCCAGACTCTTGGGGCGGGACCCGTTGGTACGCAGTATTTT	CASSQTLGAGPVGTQYF
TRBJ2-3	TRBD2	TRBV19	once	TGTGCCAGTAGTATAGGAGCGGGAGCGGGGACAGATACGCAGTATTTT	CASSIGAGAGTDTQYF
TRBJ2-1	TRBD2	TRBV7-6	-	TGTGCCAGCAGCTTCCTTCTAGCGGGGGCTTACAATGAGCAGTTCTTC	CASSFLLAGAYNEQFF
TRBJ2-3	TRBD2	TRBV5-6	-	TGTGCCAGCAGCTCCGACGGGAGGTGGAATACGCAGTATTTT	CASSSDGRWNTQYF
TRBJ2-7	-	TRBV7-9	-	TGTGCCAGCAGCTTAGACTGGACAGACTACGAGCAGTACTTC	CASSLDWTDYEQYF
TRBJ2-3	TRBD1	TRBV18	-	TGTGCCAGCTCACCACCTTGGGACAGGGGGCCAGATACGCAGTATTTT	CASSPPWDRGPDTQYF
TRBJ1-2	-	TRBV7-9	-	TGTGCCAGCAGCGCCAATAGCTATGGCTACACCTTC	CASSANSYGYTF
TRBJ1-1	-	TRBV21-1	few	TGTGCCAGCAGCGTCCAGGGTAGGGGGAACACTGAAGCTTTCTTT	CASSVQGRGNTEAFF
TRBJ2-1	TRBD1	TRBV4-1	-	TGCGCCAGCAGCTCCCCGGGACAGGGAGGCAATGAGCAGTTCTTC	CASSSPGQGGNEQFF
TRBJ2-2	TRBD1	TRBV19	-	TGTGCCAGTAAGGGGGGATCCGGGACAGGGGGCTTCGGGGAGCTGTTTTTT	CASKGGSGTGGFGELFF
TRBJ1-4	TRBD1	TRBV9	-	TGTGCCAGCAGCTCAGGACAGGCTGGAAATGAAAAACTGTTTTTT	CASSSGQAGNEKLFF
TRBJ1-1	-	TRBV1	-	TGCACCAGCAGCCAAGATAGCCTGGAATCCACTGAAGCTTTCTTT	CTSSQDSLESTEAFF
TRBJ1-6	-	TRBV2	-	TGTGCCAGCAGTGGGCTGGGACAAGAGGGGTCACCCCTCCACTTT	CASSGLGQEGSPLHF
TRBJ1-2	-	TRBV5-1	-	TGCGCCAGCAGCCTGCCTGCGGGCGCAAACACCTTC	CASSLPAGANTF
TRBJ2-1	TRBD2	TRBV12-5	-	TGTGCTAGTGGTCGTAGCGGGGGGGCCCACAATGAGCAGTTCTTC	CASGRSGGAHNEQFF
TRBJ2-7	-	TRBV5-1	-	TGCGCCAGCAGCTCGACAGAGCTCGGCTCCTACGAGCAGTACTTC	CASSSTELGSYEQYF